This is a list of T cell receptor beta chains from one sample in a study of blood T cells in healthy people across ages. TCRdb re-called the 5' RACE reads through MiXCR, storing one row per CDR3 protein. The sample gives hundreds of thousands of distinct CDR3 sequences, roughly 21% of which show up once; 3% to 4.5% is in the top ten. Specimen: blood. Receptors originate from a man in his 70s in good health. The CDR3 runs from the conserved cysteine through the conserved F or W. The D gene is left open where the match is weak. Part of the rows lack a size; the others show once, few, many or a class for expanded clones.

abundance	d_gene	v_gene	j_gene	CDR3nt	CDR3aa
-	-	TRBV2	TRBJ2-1	TGTGCCAGCAGTGAATTAGCAAGCTCCTACAATGAGCAGTTCTTC	CASSELASSYNEQFF
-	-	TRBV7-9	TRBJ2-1	TGTGCCAGCAGCTCCTTCGACCGGGACCACAATGAGCAGTTCTTC	CASSSFDRDHNEQFF
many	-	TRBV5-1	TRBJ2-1	TGCGCCAGCAGCTTGACGGGCGGTGAGCAGTTCTTC	CASSLTGGEQFF
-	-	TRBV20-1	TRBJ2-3	TGCAGTGCTAGAGTGGGCAGCACAGATACGCAGTATTTT	CSARVGSTDTQYF
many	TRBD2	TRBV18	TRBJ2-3	TGCGCCAGCAGCCCGGGACTAGCGGGAACCACAGATACGCAGTATTTT	CASSPGLAGTTDTQYF
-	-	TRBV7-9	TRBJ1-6	TGTGCCAGCAGCTCACTCAATTCACCCCTCCACTTT	CASSSLNSPLHF
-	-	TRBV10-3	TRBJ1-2	TGTGCCATCAGTGAGACCCCTGGGAGGATTGGCTATGGCTACACCTTC	CAISETPGRIGYGYTF
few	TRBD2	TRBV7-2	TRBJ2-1	TGTGCCAGCAGCTTAGAGTCTAGCGGGAGGGCCGCTGAGCAGTTCTTC	CASSLESSGRAAEQFF
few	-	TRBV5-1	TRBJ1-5	TGCGCCAGCAGACAGGGAAATGATCAGCCCCAGCATTTT	CASRQGNDQPQHF
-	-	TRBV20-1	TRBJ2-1	TGCAGTGCTAGAGTTGTAACGGGAGCTAGTGAGCGGTTCTTC	CSARVVTGASERFF
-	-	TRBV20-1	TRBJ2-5	TGCAGCTGCAATCACCAAGAGACCCAGTACTTC	CSCNHQETQYF
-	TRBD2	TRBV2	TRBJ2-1	TGTGCCAGCAGTGAAAGGGCTAGCGGGACTCTTGAGCAGTTCTTC	CASSERASGTLEQFF
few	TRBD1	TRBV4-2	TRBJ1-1	TGTGCCAGCAGCCAAGACGGCAGGGGGCAGGACACTGAAGCTTTCTTT	CASSQDGRGQDTEAFF
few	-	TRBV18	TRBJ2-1	TGTGCCAGCTCACCTGGGGTAGTGGGAGACAATGAGCAGTTCTTC	CASSPGVVGDNEQFF
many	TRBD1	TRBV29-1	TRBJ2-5	TGCAGCGCCAGACTGACAGGGACGCAAGAGACCCAGTACTTC	CSARLTGTQETQYF
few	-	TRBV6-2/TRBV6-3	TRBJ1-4	TGTGCCAGCAGTTACGTTCGATCGCGGACAACTAATGAGAAACTGTTTTTT	CASSYVRSRTTNEKLFF
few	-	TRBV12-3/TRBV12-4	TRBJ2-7	TGTGCCAGCAGTTTAGTCGGTTCCGAGCAGTACTTC	CASSLVGSEQYF
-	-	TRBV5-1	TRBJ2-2	TGCGCCAGCAGAACGAATCAGGGAGACACCGGGGAGCTGTTTTTT	CASRTNQGDTGELFF
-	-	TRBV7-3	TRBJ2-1	TGTGCCAGCAGCAAACGGGGGAACAATGAGCAGTTCTTC	CASSKRGNNEQFF
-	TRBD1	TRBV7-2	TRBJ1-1	TGTGCCAGCAGCTCAAGACAGGGTTATTACGTGAACACTGAAGCTTTCTTT	CASSSRQGYYVNTEAFF
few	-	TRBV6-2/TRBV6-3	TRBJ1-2	TGTGCCACCGAGGAGGAAGGTTATGAGAGCTACACCTTC	CATEEEGYESYTF
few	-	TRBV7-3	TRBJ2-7	TGTGCCGGAGACCCGGAGACAAGGACCTACGAGCAGTACTTC	CAGDPETRTYEQYF
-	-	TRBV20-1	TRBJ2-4	TGCAGTGCTTCGGACCAGTACGCCAAAAACATTCAGTACTTC	CSASDQYAKNIQYF
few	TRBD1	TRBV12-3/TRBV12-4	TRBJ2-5	TGTGCCAGCAGGTGGACAGGAGGAGAGACCCAGTACTTC	CASRWTGGETQYF
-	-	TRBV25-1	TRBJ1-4	TGTGCCAGCAAAGAACCAGGGACTAATGAAGGGCTGTTTTTT	CASKEPGTNEGLFF
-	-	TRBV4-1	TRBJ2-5	TGCGCCAGCAGCCAAGAGTGGGGGCCTCAAGAGACCCAGTACTTC	CASSQEWGPQETQYF
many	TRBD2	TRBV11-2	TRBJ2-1	TGTGCCAGCAGCCAAACTGTTAGCGGGAGGTACAATGAGCAGTTCTTC	CASSQTVSGRYNEQFF
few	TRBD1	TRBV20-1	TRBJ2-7	TGCAGTGCACCAGCACAGGGGGCTTCCTACGAGCAGTACTTC	CSAPAQGASYEQYF
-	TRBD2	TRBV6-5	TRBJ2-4	TGTGCCAGCACCCGCGGACTAGCGGGAGGATTGAACATTCAGTACTTC	CASTRGLAGGLNIQYF
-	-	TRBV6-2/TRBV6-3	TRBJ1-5	TGTGCCAGCCAAAAGTCCAGGGGCGGGAATAGCAATCAGCCCCAGCATTTT	CASQKSRGGNSNQPQHF
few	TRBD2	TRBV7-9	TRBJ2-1	TGTGCCAGCAGCCCACCCGGGACTAGCGTCGATGAGCAGTTCTTC	CASSPPGTSVDEQFF
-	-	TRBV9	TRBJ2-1	TGTGCCAGCAGCGGGAGCCGGGCCTCAAATGAGCAGTTCTTC	CASSGSRASNEQFF
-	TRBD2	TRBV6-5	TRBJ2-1	TGTGCCAGCAGTTCGCTAGCGGGAGGGGGTACCTACAATGAGCAGTTCTTC	CASSSLAGGGTYNEQFF
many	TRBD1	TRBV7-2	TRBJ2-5	TGTGCCAGCAGCCCCGTCGGGACAGGCCAAGAGACCCAGTACTTC	CASSPVGTGQETQYF
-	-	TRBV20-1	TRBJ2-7	TGCAGTGTCGGGGCCCAGCGGTCCTACGAGCAGTACTTC	CSVGAQRSYEQYF
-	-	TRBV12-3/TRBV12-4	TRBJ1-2	TGTGCCAGCAGTTTGAGGGGTTGGGACTATGGCTACACCTTC	CASSLRGWDYGYTF
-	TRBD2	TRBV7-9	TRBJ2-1	TGTGCCAGCAGCTTAGGGCTCCCGGGACTAGGAGAGCAGTTCTTC	CASSLGLPGLGEQFF
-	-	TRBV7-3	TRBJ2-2	TGTGCCAGCAGCTTAATGCGGGTCGGGGGCGCGAACACCAGGGAGCTGTTTTTT	CASSLMRVGGANTRELFF
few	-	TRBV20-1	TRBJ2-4	TGCAGTGCTAGCCGGGACTCCCCTCCGAACATTCAGTACTTC	CSASRDSPPNIQYF
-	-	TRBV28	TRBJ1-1	TGTGCCAGCAGTGGTCCGGGAGGGGAGAACACTGAAGCTTTCTTT	CASSGPGGENTEAFF
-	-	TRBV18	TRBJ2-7	TGTGCCAGCTCACCTATGGGACCCTACGAGCAGTACTTC	CASSPMGPYEQYF
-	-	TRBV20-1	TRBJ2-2	TGCAGTGCTAGAGGGGGCGGAACGAACACCGGGGAGCTGTTTTTT	CSARGGGTNTGELFF
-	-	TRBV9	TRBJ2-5	TGTGCCAGCACCAAGACTGGTACCCAGGGAGAGACCCAGTACTTC	CASTKTGTQGETQYF
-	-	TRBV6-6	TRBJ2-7	TGTGCCAGCGGAAACCGGGACATCTTCTACGAGCAGTACTTC	CASGNRDIFYEQYF
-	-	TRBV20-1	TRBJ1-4	TGCAGTGCTAGAGGGGCGGACATCGCAACTAATGAAAAACTGTTTTTT	CSARGADIATNEKLFF
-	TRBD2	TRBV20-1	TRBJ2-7	TGCAGTGCTAGAGCCCGGGGGGGCAGGAGGTTCTACGAGCAGTACTTC	CSARARGGRRFYEQYF
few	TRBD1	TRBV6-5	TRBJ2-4	TGTGCCAGCAGAACCGGACAGGGGGATAACATTCAGTACTTC	CASRTGQGDNIQYF
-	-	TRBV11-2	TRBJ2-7	TGTGCCAGCAGCCAAACACAGGGTCCCAACTACGAGCAGTACTTC	CASSQTQGPNYEQYF
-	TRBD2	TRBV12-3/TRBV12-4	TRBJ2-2	TGTGCCAGCAGTTTCCCTAGCGGGAGAGGGAACACCGGGGAGCTGTTTTTT	CASSFPSGRGNTGELFF
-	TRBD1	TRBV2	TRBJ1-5	TGTGCCAGCAGTCGGGACAGCCTGACCGGTCAGCCCCAGCATTTT	CASSRDSLTGQPQHF